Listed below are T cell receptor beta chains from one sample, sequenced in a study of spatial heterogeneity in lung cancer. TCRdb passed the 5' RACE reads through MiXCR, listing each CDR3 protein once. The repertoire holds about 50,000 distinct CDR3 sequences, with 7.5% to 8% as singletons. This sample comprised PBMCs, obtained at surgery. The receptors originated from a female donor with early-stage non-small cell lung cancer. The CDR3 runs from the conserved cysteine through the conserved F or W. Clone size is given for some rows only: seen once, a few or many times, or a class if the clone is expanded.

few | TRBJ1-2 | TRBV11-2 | CASRRNPGAPGGYTF
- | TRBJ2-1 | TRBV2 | CASSDRRRPNEQFF
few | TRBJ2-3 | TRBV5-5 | CASHGARGRVTDTQYF
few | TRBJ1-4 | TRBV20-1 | CSAGPYGTVNEKLFF
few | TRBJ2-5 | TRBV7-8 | CASSLDSKPEYF
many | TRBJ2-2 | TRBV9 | CASSGTSGVTGELFF
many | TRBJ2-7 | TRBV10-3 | CAISESQYSYEQYF
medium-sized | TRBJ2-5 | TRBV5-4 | CASSSGLAVNQETQYF
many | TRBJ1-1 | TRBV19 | CASKFRDTEAFF
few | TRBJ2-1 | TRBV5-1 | CASSLAGNTDEQFF
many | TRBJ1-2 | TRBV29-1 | CSVESQGGLYGYTF
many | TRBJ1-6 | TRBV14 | CASSRGPHNAPLHF
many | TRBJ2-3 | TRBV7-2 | CASSSYLDTQYF
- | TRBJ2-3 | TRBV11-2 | CASSLDLATDTQYF
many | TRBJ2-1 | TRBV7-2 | CASSLQAGGPPYNEQFF
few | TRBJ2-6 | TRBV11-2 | CASSLLRRVGFSGANVLTF
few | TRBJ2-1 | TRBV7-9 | CASSFGADNEQFF
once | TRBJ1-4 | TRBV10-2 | CASRAEGGVDEKLFF
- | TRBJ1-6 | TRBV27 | CASSPRGGREPLHF
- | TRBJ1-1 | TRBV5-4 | CASSAGFPATEAFF
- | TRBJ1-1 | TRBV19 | CASTPDRVTEAFF
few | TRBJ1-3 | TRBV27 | CASRGGGADTIYF
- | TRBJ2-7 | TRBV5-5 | CASSLARGNEQYF
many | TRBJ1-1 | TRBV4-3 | CASSQDRVGNTEAFF
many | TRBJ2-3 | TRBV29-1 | CSAEGGRTDTQYF
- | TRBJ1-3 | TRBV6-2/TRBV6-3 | CASTLMDNRSGNTIYF
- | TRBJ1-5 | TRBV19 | CASSIQHSNQPQHF
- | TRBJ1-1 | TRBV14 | CASSQEFFRSGRNTEAFF